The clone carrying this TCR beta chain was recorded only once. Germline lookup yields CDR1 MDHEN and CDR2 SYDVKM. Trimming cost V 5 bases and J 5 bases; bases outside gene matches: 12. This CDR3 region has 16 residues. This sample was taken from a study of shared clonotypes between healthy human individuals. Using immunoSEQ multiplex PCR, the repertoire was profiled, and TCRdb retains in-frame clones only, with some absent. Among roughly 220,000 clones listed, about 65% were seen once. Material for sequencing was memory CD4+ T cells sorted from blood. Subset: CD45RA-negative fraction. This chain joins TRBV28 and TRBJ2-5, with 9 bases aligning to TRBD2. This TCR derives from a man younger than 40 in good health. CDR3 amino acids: CASSQPGLAFGETQYF. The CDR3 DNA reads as TGTGCCAGCAGTCAACCGGGACTAGCATTTGGGGAGACCCAGTACTTC.